This T cell receptor beta chain was observed in a study of T cell responses to AZD1222 COVID-19 vaccine. Whole-study results and caveats: Spike-wide coverage was observed for vaccine-associated CD4 TCRs, with dominant responses at 160-218 and 743-854. Targets within unmutated variant regions were reportedly found for nearly half of spike-specific TCRs. Donors were largely white British and mainly female; clonal diversity was possibly underestimated. Among AZD1222 vaccinees, only 6 or 7 were seropositive at baseline.

Concerning this clone: The antigen is unknown.

Trimming took 7 bases from V and 4 from J; bases not matched to a gene: 14. The germline V gene has CDR1 SGHDT and CDR2 YYEEEE. The CDR3 runs to 17 residues. Clones were sequenced by immunoSEQ multiplex PCR, and TCRdb holds only the in-frame ones, with some missing. The sample has over 60,000 clones; 75% to 85% are singletons. This chain connects TRBV5-6 to TRBJ2-2; 9 nucleotides agree with TRBD2. This TCR was sampled from an adult who received the AZD1222 COVID-19 vaccine. This specimen was peripheral blood, taken 28 days after the second AZD1222 dose. The CDR3 spells CASSLGGGAMVTGELFF. In DNA form, the CDR3 reads TGTGCCAGCTCCCTGGGCGGGGGGGCCATGGTCACCGGGGAGCTGTTTTTT.